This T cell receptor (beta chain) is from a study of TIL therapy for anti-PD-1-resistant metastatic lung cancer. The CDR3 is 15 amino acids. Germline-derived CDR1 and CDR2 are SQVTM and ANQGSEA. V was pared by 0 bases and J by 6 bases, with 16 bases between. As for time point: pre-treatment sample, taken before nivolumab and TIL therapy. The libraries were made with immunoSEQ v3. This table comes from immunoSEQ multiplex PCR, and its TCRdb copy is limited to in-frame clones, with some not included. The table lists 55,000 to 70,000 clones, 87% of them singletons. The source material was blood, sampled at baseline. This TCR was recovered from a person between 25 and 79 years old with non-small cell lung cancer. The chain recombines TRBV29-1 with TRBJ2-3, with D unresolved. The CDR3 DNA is TGCAGCGTTGAAGACCCGATGGGCCCCGGGGATACGCAGTATTTT. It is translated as CSVEDPMGPGDTQYF.